This T cell receptor (beta chain) was obtained from a study of blood T cell repertoires in COVID-19. Study overall: T cells, B-cell-depleted T cells, or PBMCs supplied cDNA or gDNA.

V dropped 5 bases and J dropped 2; count of bases not matched to a gene: 14. Germline CDR1 and CDR2: SGDLS and YYNGEE. The CDR3 has 17 amino acids. The Seattle patients, enrolled during active infection, were followed longitudinally. Per the original methods: The authors estimated nucleated cell counts from reference gene primer amplification. The protocol was immunoSEQ multiplex PCR, while the TCRdb copy is restricted to in-frame clones and leaves out a portion. V, J and clone size reflect that table, while D and trimming were determined from the DNA. The sample shows some 500,000 clones, about 88% of them seen only once.

Input material: peripheral blood. V is TRBV9 and J is TRBJ1-1, with 8 positions matching TRBD1. This TCR was recovered from a woman aged 50 to 65 with COVID-19, enrolled during active disease. This chain's CDR3 is CASSGGQGAVENTEAFF. The CDR3 coding sequence is TGTGCCAGCAGTGGGGGGCAGGGGGCCGTCGAAAACACTGAAGCTTTCTTT. The entire variable domain, with the rest obtained from reference TRBV9 and TRBJ1-1, is as follows: DSGVTQTPKHLITATGQRVTLRCSPRSGDLSVYWYQQSLDQGLQFLIQYYNGEERAKGNILERFSAQQFPDLHSELNLSSLELGDSALYFCASSGGQGAVENTEAFFGQGTRLTVV.